Listed below are T cell receptor beta chains from one sample, sequenced in a study of blood T cell repertoires in COVID-19. The repertoire was sequenced with immunoSEQ multiplex PCR; TCRdb's copy has only in-frame clones and lacks some. This table holds approximately 85,000 clones, roughly 91% found once. The sequenced material came from peripheral blood. These receptors all come from a woman in her forties or fifties in a cohort sampled during active COVID-19. Each CDR3 is given with its conserved first and last residue. The D gene is left open where the match is weak. Rows give clone size only sometimes, using once, few, many, or a class for an expanded clone.

d_gene	v_gene	abundance	j_gene	CDR3aa	CDR3nt
TRBD1	TRBV27	.	TRBJ2-7	CASSSRDRATWEQYF	TGTGCCAGCAGTTCTCGGGACAGGGCGACGTGGGAGCAGTACTTC
TRBD2	TRBV7-8	.	TRBJ2-1	CASSPQGLADYNEQFF	TGTGCCAGCAGCCCTCAAGGACTAGCGGATTACAATGAGCAGTTCTTC
TRBD2	TRBV12-5	.	TRBJ2-3	CASGVGGRDADTQYF	TGTGCTAGTGGCGTTGGGGGGAGGGATGCAGATACGCAGTATTTT
TRBD2	TRBV5-1	.	TRBJ2-5	CASSPGRGLAGETQYF	TGCGCCAGCAGCCCGGGCCGGGGACTAGCGGGAGAGACCCAGTACTTC
.	TRBV5-6	.	TRBJ1-1	CASSFGQNRGEAFF	TGTGCCAGCAGTTTTGGACAGAATCGAGGTGAAGCTTTCTTT
TRBD2	TRBV7-2	.	TRBJ2-1	CASSRTSGASNEQFF	TGTGCCAGCAGCCGCACTAGCGGGGCTTCCAATGAGCAGTTCTTC
TRBD2	TRBV5-1	.	TRBJ2-5	CASSLPRLAGGQETQYF	TGCGCCAGCAGCTTACCCCGACTAGCGGGAGGGCAAGAGACCCAGTACTTC
TRBD1	TRBV5-6	.	TRBJ1-3	CASSLGDSRNTIYF	TGTGCCAGCAGCTTGGGGGACAGCAGAAACACCATATATTTT
.	TRBV28	once	TRBJ2-2	CASSYLSVTGELFF	TGTGCCAGCAGTTATCTATCTGTCACCGGGGAGCTGTTTTTT
.	TRBV6-5	.	TRBJ1-1	CASRRNTEAFF	TGTGCCAGCAGGCGGAACACTGAAGCTTTCTTT
TRBD1	TRBV9	.	TRBJ1-1	CASSSRQGADTEAFF	TGTGCCAGCAGCTCAAGACAGGGGGCGGACACTGAAGCTTTCTTT
TRBD2	TRBV27	.	TRBJ2-2	CAAQRGDGAGELFF	TGTGCCGCCCAGCGGGGAGACGGAGCCGGGGAGCTGTTTTTT
TRBD2	TRBV5-1	once	TRBJ2-1	CASSPGLAGNNEQFF	TGCGCCAGCAGCCCGGGACTAGCGGGTAACAATGAGCAGTTCTTC
TRBD2	TRBV29-1	.	TRBJ2-1	CSVDLAGGNNEQFF	TGCAGCGTAGATTTAGCGGGAGGGAACAATGAGCAGTTCTTC
TRBD2	TRBV6-1	.	TRBJ2-2	CASSESSLAGGHTGELFF	TGTGCCAGCAGTGAAAGCTCCCTAGCGGGAGGTCACACCGGGGAGCTGTTTTTT
.	TRBV28	.	TRBJ1-6	CASRYAGGRVYTLHF	TGTGCCAGCAGATACGCAGGAGGAAGGGTATACACCCTCCACTTT
.	TRBV5-1	.	TRBJ1-1	CASSREVTMNTEAFF	TGCGCCAGCAGCCGGGAGGTCACCATGAACACTGAAGCTTTCTTT
.	TRBV28	once	TRBJ2-1	CASSLTLGNEQFF	TGTGCCAGCAGCCTTACCCTAGGCAATGAGCAGTTCTTC
TRBD2	TRBV7-3	.	TRBJ2-7	CASSPPGGGLGEYEQYF	TGTGCCAGCAGCCCACCCGGGGGGGGACTAGGGGAGTACGAGCAGTACTTC
.	TRBV27	.	TRBJ2-2	CASSLAGGSNIRELFF	TGTGCCAGCAGTTTAGCAGGGGGGTCCAATATCAGGGAGCTGTTTTTT
.	TRBV28	few	TRBJ2-7	CASSYTGTYEQYF	TGTGCCAGCAGCTACACAGGGACCTACGAGCAGTACTTC
.	TRBV6-5	.	TRBJ1-1	CASKGETGNTEAFF	TGTGCCAGCAAGGGGGAGACGGGGAACACTGAAGCTTTCTTT
TRBD1	TRBV19	.	TRBJ1-4	CASSTGQGGGEKLFF	TGTGCCAGTAGTACGGGACAGGGTGGAGGCGAAAAACTGTTTTTT
TRBD2	TRBV19	.	TRBJ2-5	CASSISPSGRRWQETQYF	TGTGCCAGTAGTATATCGCCTAGCGGGAGGAGGTGGCAAGAGACCCAGTACTTC
TRBD2	TRBV28	once	TRBJ2-1	CASRTTSGYNEQFF	TGTGCCAGCAGGACGACTAGCGGGTACAATGAGCAGTTCTTC
TRBD1	TRBV10-3	.	TRBJ1-5	CAIGTDVKQPQHF	TGTGCCATCGGGACAGACGTTAAACAGCCCCAGCATTTT
.	TRBV5-6	.	TRBJ2-7	CASSFVAVEQYF	TGTGCCAGCAGCTTCGTAGCGGTCGAGCAGTACTTC
.	TRBV18	.	TRBJ1-2	CASSPAVTYGYTF	TGTGCCAGCTCACCTGCGGTTACCTATGGCTACACCTTC
.	TRBV6-5	.	TRBJ1-1	CASSSGTSPEAFF	TGTGCCAGCAGTTCCGGGACATCACCTGAAGCTTTCTTT
TRBD2	TRBV9	.	TRBJ2-7	CASGAAGEGYEQYF	TGTGCCAGCGGAGCGGCGGGAGAGGGTTACGAGCAGTACTTC
TRBD2	TRBV20-1	.	TRBJ2-7	CSASGRAEQYF	TGCAGTGCTAGCGGGAGGGCCGAGCAGTACTTC
TRBD1	TRBV27	.	TRBJ2-1	CASSIGGLYNEQFF	TGTGCCAGCAGTATAGGGGGCCTCTACAATGAGCAGTTCTTC
.	TRBV27	.	TRBJ2-1	CASTPTGLSYNEQFF	TGTGCCAGCACCCCTACAGGGTTATCCTACAATGAGCAGTTCTTC